This T cell receptor beta chain is drawn from a study of cytomegalovirus exposure and HLA in healthy donors. Study information: Caucasian-associated ancestry cluster membership applied to just over 80% of 398 genotyped donors. Findings of the study overall: Most TCR beta V segments were productive about 87% or about 30% of the time in an earlier analysis.

PCR amplification relied on 60 Vbeta primers (plus 13 Jbeta primers). The data were produced by immunoSEQ multiplex PCR, yet TCRdb's version contains in-frame clones alone and is incomplete. Counted here are some 180,000 clones, around 73% occurring once; the ten biggest clones make up approximately 5.4%. A remark on this clone: Antigen unknown.

V was trimmed by 4 bases and J by 1 base, leaving 12 bases between them. CDR1 and CDR2 from the germline V gene are SGDLS and YYNGEE. The CDR3 runs to 15 residues. The sequence derives from a woman between 18 and 29 years old in good health and CMV-seropositive. The sequenced material came from PBMCs. The V and J genes are TRBV9 and TRBJ2-1, with D maybe TRBD1 (6 bases). CDR3 loop: CASSPEGGSYNEQFF. For the CDR3, the DNA is TGTGCCAGCAGCCCAGAAGGGGGATCCTACAATGAGCAGTTCTTC.